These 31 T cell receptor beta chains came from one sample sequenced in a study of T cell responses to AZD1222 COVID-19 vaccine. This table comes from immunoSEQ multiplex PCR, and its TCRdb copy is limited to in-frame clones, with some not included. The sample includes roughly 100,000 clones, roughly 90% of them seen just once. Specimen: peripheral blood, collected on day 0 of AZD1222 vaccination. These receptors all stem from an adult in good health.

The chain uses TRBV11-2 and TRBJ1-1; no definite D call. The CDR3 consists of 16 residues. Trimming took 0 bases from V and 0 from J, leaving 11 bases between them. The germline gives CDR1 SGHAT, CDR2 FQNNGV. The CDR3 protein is CASSLDLGLMNTEAFF. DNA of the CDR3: TGTGCCAGCAGCTTAGATCTTGGGCTCATGAACACTGAAGCTTTCTTT.

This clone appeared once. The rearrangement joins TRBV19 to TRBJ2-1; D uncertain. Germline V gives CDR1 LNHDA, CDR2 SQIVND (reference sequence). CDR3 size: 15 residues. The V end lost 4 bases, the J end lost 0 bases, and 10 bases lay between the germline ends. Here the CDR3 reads CASSNPGSSYNEQFF. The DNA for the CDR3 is TGTGCCAGTAGTAATCCGGGTAGCTCCTACAATGAGCAGTTCTTC. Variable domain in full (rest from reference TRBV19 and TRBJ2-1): DGGITQSPKYLFRKEGQNVTLSCEQNLNHDAMYWYRQDPGQGLRLIYYSQIVNDFQKGDIAEGYSVSREKKESFPLTVTSAQKNPTAFYLCASSNPGSSYNEQFFGPGTRLTVL.

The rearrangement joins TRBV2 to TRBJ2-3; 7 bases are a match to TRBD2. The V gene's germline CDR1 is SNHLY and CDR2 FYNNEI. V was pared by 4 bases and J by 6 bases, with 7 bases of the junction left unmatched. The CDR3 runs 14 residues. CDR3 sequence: CASSGWTRPDTQYF. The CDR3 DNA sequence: TGTGCCAGCAGTGGATGGACTAGACCTGATACGCAGTATTTT. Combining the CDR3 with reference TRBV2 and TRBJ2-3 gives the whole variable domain EPEVTQTPSHQVTQMGQEVILRCVPISNHLYFYWYRQILGQKVEFLVSFYNNEISEKSEIFDDQFSVERPDGSNFTLKIRSTKLEDSAMYFCASSGWTRPDTQYFGPGTRLTVL.

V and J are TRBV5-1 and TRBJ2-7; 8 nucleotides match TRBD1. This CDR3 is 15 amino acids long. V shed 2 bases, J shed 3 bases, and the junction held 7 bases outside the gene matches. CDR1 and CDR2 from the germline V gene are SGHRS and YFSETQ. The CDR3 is CASSLGGQDFYEQYF. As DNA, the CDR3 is TGCGCCAGCAGCTTAGGGGGACAGGATTTCTACGAGCAGTACTTC.

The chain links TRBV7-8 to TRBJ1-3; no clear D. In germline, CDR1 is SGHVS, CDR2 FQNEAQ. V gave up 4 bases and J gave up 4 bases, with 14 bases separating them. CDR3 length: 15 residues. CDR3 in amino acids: CASSWRAAPGNTIYF. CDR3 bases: TGTGCCAGCAGCTGGAGGGCGGCGCCGGGAAACACCATATATTTT. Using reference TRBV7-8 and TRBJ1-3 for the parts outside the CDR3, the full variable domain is GAGVSQSPRYKVAKRGQDVALRCDPISGHVSLFWYQQALGQGPEFLTYFQNEAQLDKSGLPSDRFFAERPEGSVSTLKIQRTQQEDSAVYLCASSWRAAPGNTIYFGEGSWLTVV.

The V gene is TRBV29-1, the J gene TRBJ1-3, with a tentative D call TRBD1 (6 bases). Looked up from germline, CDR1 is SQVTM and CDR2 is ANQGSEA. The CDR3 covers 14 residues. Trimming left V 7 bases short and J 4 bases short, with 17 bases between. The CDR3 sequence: CSATDGGGGNTIYF. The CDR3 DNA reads TGCAGCGCTACTGACGGGGGGGGCGGAAACACCATATATTTT.

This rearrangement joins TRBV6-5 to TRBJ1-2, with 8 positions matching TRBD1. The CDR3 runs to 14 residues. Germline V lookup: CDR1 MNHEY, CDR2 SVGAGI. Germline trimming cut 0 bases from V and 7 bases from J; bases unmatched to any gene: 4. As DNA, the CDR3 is TGTGCCAGCAGTTACTCGGCCAGGGGGCCTGGCTACACCTTC. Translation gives CASSYSARGPGYTF.

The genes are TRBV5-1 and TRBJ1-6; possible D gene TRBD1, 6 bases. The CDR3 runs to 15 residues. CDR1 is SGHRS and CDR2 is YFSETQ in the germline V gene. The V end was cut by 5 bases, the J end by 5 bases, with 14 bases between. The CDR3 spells CASSRQTGDNSPLHF. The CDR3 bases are TGCGCCAGCAGTCGCCAGACAGGAGATAATTCACCCCTCCACTTT. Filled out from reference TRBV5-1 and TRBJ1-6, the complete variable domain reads KAGVTQTPRYLIKTRGQQVTLSCSPISGHRSVSWYQQTPGQGLQFLFEYFSETQRNKGNFPGRFSGRQFSNSRSEMNVSTLELGDSALYLCASSRQTGDNSPLHFGNGTRLTVT.

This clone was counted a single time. In DNA, the CDR3 is TGTGCCAGTAGTATATCGCTAGCGGGACTGGGTTACGAGCAGTACTTC. It yields the protein CASSISLAGLGYEQYF. The gene calls are TRBV19 and TRBJ2-7; 9 bases fit TRBD2. V shed 2 bases, J shed 4 bases, and the junction held 9 bases outside the gene matches. CDR3 length: 16 amino acids. CDR1 and CDR2 (germline): LNHDA, SQIVND (reference sequence). The full variable domain, with the rest looked up from reference TRBV19 and TRBJ2-7, is DGGITQSPKYLFRKEGQNVTLSCEQNLNHDAMYWYRQDPGQGLRLIYYSQIVNDFQKGDIAEGYSVSREKKESFPLTVTSAQKNPTAFYLCASSISLAGLGYEQYFGPGTRLTVT.

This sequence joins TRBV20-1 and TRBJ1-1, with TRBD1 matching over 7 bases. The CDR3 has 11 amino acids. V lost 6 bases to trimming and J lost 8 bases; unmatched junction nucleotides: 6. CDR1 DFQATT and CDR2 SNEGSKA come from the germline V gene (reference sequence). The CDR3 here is CSALTGQEAFF. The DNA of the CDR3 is TGCAGTGCCCTTACGGGACAGGAAGCTTTCTTT.

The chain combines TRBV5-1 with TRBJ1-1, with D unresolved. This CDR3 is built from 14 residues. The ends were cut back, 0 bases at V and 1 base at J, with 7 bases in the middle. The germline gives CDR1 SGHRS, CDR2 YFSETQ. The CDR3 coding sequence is TGCGCCAGCAGCTTGGGTGCGTCGAACACTGAAGCTTTCTTT. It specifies CASSLGASNTEAFF. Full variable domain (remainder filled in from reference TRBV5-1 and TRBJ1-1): KAGVTQTPRYLIKTRGQQVTLSCSPISGHRSVSWYQQTPGQGLQFLFEYFSETQRNKGNFPGRFSGRQFSNSRSEMNVSTLELGDSALYLCASSLGASNTEAFFGQGTRLTVV.

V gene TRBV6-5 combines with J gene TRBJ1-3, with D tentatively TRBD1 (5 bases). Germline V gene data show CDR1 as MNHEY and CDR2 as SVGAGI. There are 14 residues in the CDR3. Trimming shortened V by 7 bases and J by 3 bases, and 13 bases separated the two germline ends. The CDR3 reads CASTSWGSGNTIYF. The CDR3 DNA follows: TGTGCCAGCACGTCGTGGGGGAGTGGAAACACCATATATTTT.

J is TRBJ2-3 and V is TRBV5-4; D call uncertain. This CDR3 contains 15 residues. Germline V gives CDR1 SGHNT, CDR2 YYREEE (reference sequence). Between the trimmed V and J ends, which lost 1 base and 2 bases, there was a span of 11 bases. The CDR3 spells CASSLFSDVTDTQYF. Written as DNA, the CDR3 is TGTGCCAGCAGCTTGTTTTCGGACGTCACAGATACGCAGTATTTT. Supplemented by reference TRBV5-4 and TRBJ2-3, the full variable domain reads ETGVTQSPTHLIKTRGQQVTLRCSSQSGHNTVSWYQQALGQGPQFIFQYYREEENGRGNFPPRFSGLQFPNYSSELNVNALELDDSALYLCASSLFSDVTDTQYFGPGTRLTVL.

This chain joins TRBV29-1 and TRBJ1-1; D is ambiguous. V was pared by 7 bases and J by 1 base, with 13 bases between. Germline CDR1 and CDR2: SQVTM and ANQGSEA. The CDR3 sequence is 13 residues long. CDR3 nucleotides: TGCAGCGGCCGTCCCCGGGGGAACACTGAAGCTTTCTTT. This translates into CSGRPRGNTEAFF. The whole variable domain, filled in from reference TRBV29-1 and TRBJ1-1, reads SAVISQKPSRDICQRGTSLTIQCQVDSQVTMMFWYRQQPGQSLTLIATANQGSEATYESGFVIDKFPISRPNLTFSTLTVSNMSPEDSSIYLCSGRPRGNTEAFFGQGTRLTVV.

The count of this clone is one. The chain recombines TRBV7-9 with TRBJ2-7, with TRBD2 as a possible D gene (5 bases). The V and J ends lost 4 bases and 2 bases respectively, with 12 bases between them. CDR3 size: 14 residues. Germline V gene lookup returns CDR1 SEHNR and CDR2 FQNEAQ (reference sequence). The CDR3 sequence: CASSSRTSAYEQYF. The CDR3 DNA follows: TGTGCCAGCAGCTCCCGGACTTCCGCCTACGAGCAGTACTTC. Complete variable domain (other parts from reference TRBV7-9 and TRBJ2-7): DTGVSQNPRHKITKRGQNVTFRCDPISEHNRLYWYRQTLGQGPEFLTYFQNEAQLEKSRLLSDRFSAERPKGSFSTLEIQRTEQGDSAMYLCASSSRTSAYEQYFGPGTRLTVT.

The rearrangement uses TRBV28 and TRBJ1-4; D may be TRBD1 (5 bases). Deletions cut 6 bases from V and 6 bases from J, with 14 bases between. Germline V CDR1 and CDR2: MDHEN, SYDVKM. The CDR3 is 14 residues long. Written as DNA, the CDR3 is TGTGCCAGCAGGGGGAGGGGCCTAGATGAAAAACTGTTTTTT. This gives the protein CASRGRGLDEKLFF.

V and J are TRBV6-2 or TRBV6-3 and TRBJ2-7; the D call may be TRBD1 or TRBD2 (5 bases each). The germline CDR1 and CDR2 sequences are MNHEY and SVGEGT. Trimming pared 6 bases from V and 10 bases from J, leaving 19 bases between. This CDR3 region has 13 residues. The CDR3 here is CASSHGNTGGQYF. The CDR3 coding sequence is TGTGCCAGCAGCCACGGGAACACAGGAGGACAGTACTTC.

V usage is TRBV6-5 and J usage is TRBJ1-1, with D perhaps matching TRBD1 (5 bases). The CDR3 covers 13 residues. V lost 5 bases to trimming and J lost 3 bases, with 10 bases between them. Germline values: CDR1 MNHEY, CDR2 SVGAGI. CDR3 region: CASSRGSDTEAFF. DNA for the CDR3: TGTGCCAGCAGTCGGGGGAGCGACACTGAAGCTTTCTTT.

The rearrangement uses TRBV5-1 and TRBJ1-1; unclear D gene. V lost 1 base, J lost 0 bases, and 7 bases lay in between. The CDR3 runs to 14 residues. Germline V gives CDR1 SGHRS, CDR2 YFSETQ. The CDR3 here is CASSLHDLNTEAFF. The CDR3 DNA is TGCGCCAGCAGCTTGCACGATTTGAACACTGAAGCTTTCTTT.

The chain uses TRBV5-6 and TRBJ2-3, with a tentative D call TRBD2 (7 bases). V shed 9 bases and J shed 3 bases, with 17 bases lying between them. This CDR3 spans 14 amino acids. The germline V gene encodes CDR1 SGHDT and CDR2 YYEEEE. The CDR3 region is CATASGGGTDTQYF. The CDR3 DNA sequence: TGTGCCACTGCTTCGGGGGGCGGTACAGATACGCAGTATTTT.

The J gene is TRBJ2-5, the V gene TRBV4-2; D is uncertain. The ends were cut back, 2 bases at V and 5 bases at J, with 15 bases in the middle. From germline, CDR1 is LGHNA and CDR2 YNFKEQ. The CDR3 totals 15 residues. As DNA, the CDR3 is TGTGCCAGCAGCCAAAACTCGGCTGGATTGGAGACCCAGTACTTC. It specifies CASSQNSAGLETQYF.

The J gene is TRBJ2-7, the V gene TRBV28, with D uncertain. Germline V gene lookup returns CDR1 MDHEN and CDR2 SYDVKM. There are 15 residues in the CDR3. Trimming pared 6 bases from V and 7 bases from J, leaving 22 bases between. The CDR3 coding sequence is TGTGCCAGCAGCATGCCCCGGGCTGGTTCTAGGGAGCAGTACTTC. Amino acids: CASSMPRAGSREQYF.

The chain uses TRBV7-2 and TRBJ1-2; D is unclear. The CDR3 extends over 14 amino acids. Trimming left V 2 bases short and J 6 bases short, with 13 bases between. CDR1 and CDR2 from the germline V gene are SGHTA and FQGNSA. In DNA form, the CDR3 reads TGTGCCAGCAGCTTATCAATTTACGGGGATGGCTACACCTTC. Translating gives CASSLSIYGDGYTF.

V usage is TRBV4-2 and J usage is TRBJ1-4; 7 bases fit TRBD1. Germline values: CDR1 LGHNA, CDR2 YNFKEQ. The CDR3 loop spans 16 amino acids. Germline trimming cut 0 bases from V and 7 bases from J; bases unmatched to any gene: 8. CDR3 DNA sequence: TGTGCCAGCAGCCAAGAGTGGGGCAGGGGGGTTGAAAAACTGTTTTTT. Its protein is CASSQEWGRGVEKLFF.

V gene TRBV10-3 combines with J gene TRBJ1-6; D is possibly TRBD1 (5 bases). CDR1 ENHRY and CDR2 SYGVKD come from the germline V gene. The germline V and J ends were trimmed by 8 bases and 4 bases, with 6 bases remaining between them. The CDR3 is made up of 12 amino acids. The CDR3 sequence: CAIGGYNSPLHF. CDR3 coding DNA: TGTGCCATCGGGGGGTATAATTCACCCCTCCACTTT.

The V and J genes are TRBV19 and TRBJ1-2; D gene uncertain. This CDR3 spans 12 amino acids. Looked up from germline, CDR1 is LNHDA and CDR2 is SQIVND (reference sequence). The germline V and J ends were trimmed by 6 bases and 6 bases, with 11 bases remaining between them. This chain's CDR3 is CASSPSGHGYTF. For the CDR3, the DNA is TGTGCCAGTAGCCCCTCCGGGCATGGCTACACCTTC.

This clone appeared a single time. Here the CDR3 reads CASSLFTGSAEAFF. In DNA form, the CDR3 reads TGTGCCAGCAGCTTATTCACAGGGAGCGCTGAAGCTTTCTTT. The J gene is TRBJ1-1, the V gene TRBV5-4; a possible D gene is TRBD1 (6 bases). V was trimmed by 2 bases and J by 6 bases, leaving 14 bases between them. Germline CDR1 is SGHNT and CDR2 is YYREEE (reference sequence). The CDR3 consists of 14 residues. Full variable domain (outside the CDR3, taken from reference TRBV5-4 and TRBJ1-1): ETGVTQSPTHLIKTRGQQVTLRCSSQSGHNTVSWYQQALGQGPQFIFQYYREEENGRGNFPPRFSGLQFPNYSSELNVNALELDDSALYLCASSLFTGSAEAFFGQGTRLTVV.

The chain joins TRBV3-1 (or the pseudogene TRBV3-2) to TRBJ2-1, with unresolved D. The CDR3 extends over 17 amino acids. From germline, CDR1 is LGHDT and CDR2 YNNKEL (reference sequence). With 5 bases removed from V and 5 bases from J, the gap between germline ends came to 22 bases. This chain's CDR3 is CASSTVIPFPSDNEQFF. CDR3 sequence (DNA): TGTGCCAGCAGCACAGTGATCCCATTTCCATCCGACAATGAGCAGTTCTTC.

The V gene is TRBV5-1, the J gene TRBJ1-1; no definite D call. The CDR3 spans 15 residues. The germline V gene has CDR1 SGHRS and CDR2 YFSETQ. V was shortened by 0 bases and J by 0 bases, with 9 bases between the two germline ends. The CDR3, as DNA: TGCGCCAGCAGCTTGGGACAAGGACTGAACACTGAAGCTTTCTTT. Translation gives CASSLGQGLNTEAFF.

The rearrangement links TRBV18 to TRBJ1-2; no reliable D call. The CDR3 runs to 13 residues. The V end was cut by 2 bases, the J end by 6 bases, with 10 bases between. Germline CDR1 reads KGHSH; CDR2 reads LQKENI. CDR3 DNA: TGTGCCAGCTCACCATCACGCGAAGATGGCTACACCTTC. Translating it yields CASSPSREDGYTF.

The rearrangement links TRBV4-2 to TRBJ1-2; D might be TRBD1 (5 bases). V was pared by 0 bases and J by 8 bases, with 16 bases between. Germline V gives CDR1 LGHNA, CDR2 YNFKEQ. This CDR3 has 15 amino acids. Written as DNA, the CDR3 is TGTGCCAGCAGCCAAGATCTGCTGGGGGGGTGGGGCTACACCTTC. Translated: CASSQDLLGGWGYTF.